The 13 T cell receptor beta chains presented below share a single source sample, sequenced in a study of neoadjuvant anti-PD-1 for oral cavity cancer. Assay used: immunoSEQ multiplex PCR; TCRdb lists only in-frame clones, some missing. Here the sample spans 5,500 to 7,500 clones, under 85% being singletons. The sequencing used PBMCs, collected before nivolumab (anti-PD-1) treatment. The receptor source for this set is a person aged 35-80 years with oral cavity squamous cell carcinoma.

The CDR3 DNA sequence: TGCGCCAGCAGCTTATCCCGGGGTAGCATTACAGATACGCAGTATTTT. Protein product: CASSLSRGSITDTQYF. The genes are TRBV5-1 and TRBJ2-3; possible D gene TRBD2, 5 bases. CDR1 is SGHRS and CDR2 is YFSETQ in the germline V gene. The CDR3 has 16 residues. Between the trimmed V and J ends, which lost 2 bases and 3 bases, there was a span of 16 bases.

The count of this clone is one. The chain is built from TRBV5-1 and TRBJ2-2; D unclear. Trimming stripped 7 bases from V and 0 bases from J, with 10 bases between. Germline CDR1 is SGHRS and CDR2 is YFSETQ. The CDR3 covers 14 residues. The CDR3 region has the DNA TGCGCCAGCCTTGATACGGCGAACACCGGGGAGCTGTTTTTT. Protein product: CASLDTANTGELFF.

The rearrangement joins TRBV5-1 to TRBJ1-2; D is unclear. This CDR3 comprises 16 residues. Germline-derived CDR1 and CDR2 are SGHRS and YFSETQ. V shed 3 bases and J shed 8 bases, with 23 bases lying between them. The CDR3 is CASSSNPGSKMGGYTF. In DNA, the CDR3 is TGCGCCAGCAGCTCGAACCCCGGGTCTAAAATGGGGGGCTACACCTTC. Full variable domain (rest looked up from reference TRBV5-1 and TRBJ1-2): KAGVTQTPRYLIKTRGQQVTLSCSPISGHRSVSWYQQTPGQGLQFLFEYFSETQRNKGNFPGRFSGRQFSNSRSEMNVSTLELGDSALYLCASSSNPGSKMGGYTFGSGTRLTVV.

The V gene is TRBV6-6, the J gene TRBJ2-5; unclear D gene. V was shortened by 8 bases and J by 1 base, with 5 bases between the two germline ends. This CDR3 region has 11 residues. The germline gives CDR1 MNHNY, CDR2 SVGAGI (reference sequence). As DNA, the CDR3 is TGTGCCAGCGGTTCCCAAGAGACCCAGTACTTC. Its protein is CASGSQETQYF.

The J gene is TRBJ1-1, the V gene TRBV5-6, with a possible D match to TRBD1 (5 bases). The CDR3 has 15 residues. V shed 1 base and J shed 4 bases, with 14 bases lying between them. CDR1 is SGHDT and CDR2 is YYEEEE in the germline V gene. CDR3 DNA sequence: TGTGCCAGCAGCTTGTTCCCAGCTGGGGGCACTGAAGCTTTCTTT. It specifies CASSLFPAGGTEAFF.

This clone occurred a few times. The chain combines TRBV6-5 with TRBJ1-1; 10 bases match TRBD1. Germline-derived CDR1 and CDR2 are MNHEY and SVGAGI. The CDR3 totals 15 residues. The ends lost 4 bases at V and 6 bases at J; junction bases unmatched: 8. The CDR3 coding sequence is TGTGCCAGCAGTTCCAGGGACAGGGGAAGGGCTGAAGCTTTCTTT. Protein: CASSSRDRGRAEAFF.

The rearrangement joins TRBV15 to TRBJ2-7; D ambiguous. The CDR3 runs to 17 residues. V lost 1 base and J lost 7, with 23 bases in between. CDR1 LNHNV and CDR2 YYDKDF come from the germline V gene (reference sequence). The CDR3 DNA reads TGTGCCACCAGCAGAGTCCTGGGGTTACGACGCCTTACGGAGCAGTACTTC. Translation gives CATSRVLGLRRLTEQYF.

This chain connects TRBV10-3 to TRBJ2-3; 12 positions agree with TRBD2. After removal of 4 bases from V and 4 bases from J, the junction contained 6 bases not matched to a gene. The CDR3 sequence is 16 residues long. The V gene's germline CDR1 is ENHRY and CDR2 SYGVKD. CDR3 protein: CAISGSASGGADTQYF. In DNA form, the CDR3 reads TGTGCCATCAGTGGCTCGGCTAGCGGGGGGGCAGATACGCAGTATTTT.

The chain recombines TRBV7-9 with TRBJ2-5, with unresolved D. CDR1 and CDR2 from the germline V gene are SEHNR and FQNEAQ (reference sequence). V was pared by 5 bases and J by 2 bases, with 15 bases between. The CDR3 is 15 amino acids. CDR3 DNA sequence: TGTGCCAGCAGCACACCAAACCCCCTACAAGAGACCCAGTACTTC. Translation: CASSTPNPLQETQYF.

The chain combines TRBV6-1 with TRBJ1-2; a possible D gene is TRBD1 (6 bases). Germline V gives CDR1 MNHNS, CDR2 SASEGT. The CDR3 runs to 14 residues. Between the trimmed V and J ends, which lost 2 bases and 5 bases, there was a span of 12 bases. Here the CDR3 reads CASSELGARYGYTF. The CDR3 bases are TGTGCCAGCAGTGAACTGGGGGCGCGGTATGGCTACACCTTC.

The chain recombines TRBV28 with TRBJ2-5; 7 bases are shared with TRBD1. V shed 3 bases and J 2 bases; nucleotides not matched to a gene: 3. Germline V gives CDR1 MDHEN, CDR2 SYDVKM. The CDR3 spans 14 residues. CDR3 bases: TGTGCCAGCAGTTTCGACAGGGCTCAAGAGACCCAGTACTTC. The encoded protein is CASSFDRAQETQYF.

V gene TRBV6-1 combines with J gene TRBJ1-1; D may be TRBD1 (5 bases). Germline assignment: CDR1 MNHNS and CDR2 SASEGT. The germline V and J ends were trimmed by 7 bases and 11 bases, with 14 bases remaining between them. The CDR3 has 11 amino acids. As DNA, the CDR3 is TGTGCCAGCATGGGACCCAGGGAGGCTTTCTTT. Its protein product is CASMGPREAFF.

This clone was seen once. The J gene is TRBJ1-5, the V gene TRBV4-3; TRBD1 is a possible D gene (5 bases). Trimming stripped 0 bases from V and 3 bases from J, with 12 bases between. Germline V gene data show CDR1 as LGHNA and CDR2 as YSLEER. The CDR3 consists of 16 residues. The CDR3 DNA reads TGCGCCAGCAGCCAAGAAATGGGCAGGGACAATCAGCCCCAGCATTTT. Translating it yields CASSQEMGRDNQPQHF.